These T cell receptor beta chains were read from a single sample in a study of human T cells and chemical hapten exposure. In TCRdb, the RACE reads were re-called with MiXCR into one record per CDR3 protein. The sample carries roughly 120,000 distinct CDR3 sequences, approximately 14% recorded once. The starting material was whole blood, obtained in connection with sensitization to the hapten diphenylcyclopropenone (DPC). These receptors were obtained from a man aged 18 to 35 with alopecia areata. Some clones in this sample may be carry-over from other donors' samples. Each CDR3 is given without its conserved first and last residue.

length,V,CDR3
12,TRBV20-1,SARDGTSHYGYT
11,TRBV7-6,ASSTDSSYEQY
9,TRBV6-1,ASSFSSEQY
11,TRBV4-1,ASSQAGIEKLF
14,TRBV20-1,SARESGTLRRETQY
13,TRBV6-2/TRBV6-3,ASRDEGLAKNIQY
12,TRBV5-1,ASSMGSSTDTQY
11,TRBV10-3,AITDTLGTEAF
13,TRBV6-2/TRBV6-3,ASSYSRPKSVEQF
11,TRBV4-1,ASSHRGTSPLH